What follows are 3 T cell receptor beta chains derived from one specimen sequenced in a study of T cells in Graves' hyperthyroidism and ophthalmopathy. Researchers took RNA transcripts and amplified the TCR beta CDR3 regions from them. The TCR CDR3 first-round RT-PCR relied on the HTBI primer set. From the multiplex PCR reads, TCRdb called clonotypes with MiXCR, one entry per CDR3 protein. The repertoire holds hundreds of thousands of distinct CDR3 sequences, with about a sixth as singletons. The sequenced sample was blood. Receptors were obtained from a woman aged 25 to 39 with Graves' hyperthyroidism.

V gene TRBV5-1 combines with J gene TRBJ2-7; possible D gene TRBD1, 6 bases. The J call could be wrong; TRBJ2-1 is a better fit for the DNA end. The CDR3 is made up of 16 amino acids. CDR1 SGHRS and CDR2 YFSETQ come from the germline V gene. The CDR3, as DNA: TGCGCCAGCAGCTTGGCACCGGACCGGGACATCTACGAGCAGTTCTTC. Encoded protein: CASSLAPDRDIYEQFF.

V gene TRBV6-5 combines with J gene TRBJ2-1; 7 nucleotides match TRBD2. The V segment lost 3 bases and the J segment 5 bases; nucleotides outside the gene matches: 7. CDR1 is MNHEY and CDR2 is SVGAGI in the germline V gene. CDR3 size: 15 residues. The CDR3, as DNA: TGTGCCAGCAGTTATGTGGGAGGGCCGGACAATGAGCAGTTCTTC. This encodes CASSYVGGPDNEQFF.

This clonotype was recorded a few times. The CDR3 DNA sequence: TGTGCCAGCAGCTTCGCGGGAGTTAATGAAAAACTGTTTTTT. It specifies CASSFAGVNEKLFF. The chain has TRBV5-6 and TRBJ1-4; no clear D gene. CDR3 length equals 14 residues. Germline CDR1 is SGHDT and CDR2 is YYEEEE. V dropped 2 bases and J dropped 4 bases, with 9 bases sitting between them.